Following are 4 T cell receptor beta chains from one sample sequenced in a study of CD8 T cells in ankylosing spondylitis. MiXCR, applied by TCRdb to the 5' RACE reads, yields one record per CDR3 protein. The table records 190,000 or so distinct CDR3 sequences, roughly 13% of them present only once. The sequenced material came from blood, either unsorted or a sorted T cell fraction (not recorded which). The receptors were sampled from a male donor with ankylosing spondylitis or in good health (not recorded which).

This chain links TRBV14 with TRBJ2-1; 9 bases map to TRBD1. Germline V gene data show CDR1 as SGHDN and CDR2 as FVKESK. This CDR3 contains 12 residues. V lost 6 bases and J lost 12; bases outside the gene matches: 6. The CDR3 loop is CASSTTGGPQFF. The CDR3 coding sequence is TGTGCCAGCAGTACCACAGGGGGCCCGCAGTTCTTC.

This clonotype has a count of ten or more. The chain carries TRBV5-1 and TRBJ2-5; the D gene is possibly TRBD1 (5 bases). CDR3 length: 14 residues. Germline CDR1 SGHRS, CDR2 YFSETQ. V was shortened by 7 bases and J by 2 bases, with 15 bases between the two germline ends. CDR3 sequence reads: CASSRQTEQETQYF. The CDR3 DNA sequence: TGCGCCAGCTCACGACAGACCGAACAAGAGACCCAGTACTTC.

The chain's CDR3 is CASTDRVGEQYF. DNA for the CDR3: TGTGCCAGCACCGACAGGGTCGGCGAGCAGTACTTC. V gene TRBV6-6 combines with J gene TRBJ2-7; 7 bases map to TRBD1. Trimming at V came to 7 bases and at J to 6 bases, leaving 6 bases not matched to a gene. CDR1 and CDR2 (germline): MNHNY, SVGAGI (reference sequence). This CDR3 comprises 12 residues.

This clonotype was counted a few times. This may arise from a read error, as a much more abundant clone is one base away. The chain uses TRBV7-8 and TRBJ1-1, with 7 nucleotides matching TRBD1. This CDR3 has 12 amino acids. Germline CDR1 SGHVS, CDR2 FQNEAQ. The CDR3 spells CASILTTGDAFF. In DNA, the CDR3 is TGTGCCAGCATCTTAACAACAGGGGACGCTTTCTTT.